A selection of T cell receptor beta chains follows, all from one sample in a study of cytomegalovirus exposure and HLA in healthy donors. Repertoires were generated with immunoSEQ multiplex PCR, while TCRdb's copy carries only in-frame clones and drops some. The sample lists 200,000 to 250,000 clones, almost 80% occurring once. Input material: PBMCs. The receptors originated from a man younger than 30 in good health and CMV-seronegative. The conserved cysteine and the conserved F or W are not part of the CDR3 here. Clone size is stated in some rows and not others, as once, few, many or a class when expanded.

ASSTLAGTGELF,TRBV25-1,TRBJ2-2,-
SVNRDRGHEQY,TRBV29-1,TRBJ2-7,-
ASSQDRLAGYGYT,TRBV4-1,TRBJ1-2,few
ASSGGQGGSYEQY,TRBV28,TRBJ2-7,-
ASSLGGGYEQY,TRBV5-1,TRBJ2-7,-
ASSWARFYGYT,TRBV5-6,TRBJ1-2,-
ASSLSSFSGNTIY,TRBV6-6,TRBJ1-3,-
ASSLVSGQGSSYEQY,TRBV7-2,TRBJ2-7,-
ASSILSGGGETQY,TRBV19,TRBJ2-5,-
AWSAPPGQVPSSYEQY,TRBV30,TRBJ2-7,few
ASREGLAGGNEQF,TRBV28,TRBJ2-1,-
AWSRSTGGNSPLH,TRBV30,TRBJ1-6,once
ASSLKLSSTDTQY,TRBV5-4,TRBJ2-3,-
SVTGFPNEKLF,TRBV29-1,TRBJ1-4,few
ASSQERDRYNEQF,TRBV4-3,TRBJ2-1,-
ASSLGPGGGPTYEQY,TRBV5-1,TRBJ2-7,-
ASSFELRGAGELF,TRBV7-9,TRBJ2-2,-